The rows below give T cell receptor beta chains drawn from one sample of a study of cytomegalovirus exposure and HLA in healthy donors. Produced via immunoSEQ multiplex PCR; TCRdb's table is partial and in-frame only. This table holds 100,000 to 120,000 clones, about 79% found once. The sample taken for sequencing was PBMCs. These receptors came from a woman between 18 and 29 years old in good health and CMV-seronegative. Both conserved end residues are part of each CDR3. D genes are given only for firm matches. Rows give clone size only sometimes, using once, few, many, or a class for an expanded clone.

j_call: TRBJ1-1
v_call: TRBV5-1
clone_size: -
d_call: TRBD1
cdr3_aa: CASSWTGGENTEAFF
cdr3_nt: TGCGCCAGCAGCTGGACAGGGGGCGAGAACACTGAAGCTTTCTTT

j_call: TRBJ1-2
v_call: TRBV6-5
clone_size: -
d_call: -
cdr3_aa: CASSYGGVAYGYTF
cdr3_nt: TGTGCCAGCAGTTACGGAGGGGTCGCCTATGGCTACACCTTC

j_call: TRBJ2-6
v_call: TRBV2
clone_size: -
d_call: -
cdr3_aa: CASSRGSGANVLTF
cdr3_nt: TGTGCCAGCAGTAGGGGTTCGGGGGCCAACGTCCTGACTTTC

j_call: TRBJ1-2
v_call: TRBV5-4
clone_size: -
d_call: -
cdr3_aa: CASTRKPRTEPNYGYTF
cdr3_nt: TGTGCCAGCACCCGAAAACCTAGGACAGAGCCTAACTATGGCTACACCTTC

j_call: TRBJ2-3
v_call: TRBV7-9
clone_size: -
d_call: TRBD2
cdr3_aa: CASSLGTSGTDTQYF
cdr3_nt: TGTGCCAGCAGCTTAGGGACTAGCGGCACAGATACGCAGTATTTT

j_call: TRBJ1-2
v_call: TRBV9
clone_size: -
d_call: TRBD1
cdr3_aa: CASSALGTAYGYTF
cdr3_nt: TGTGCCAGCAGCGCCCTAGGGACAGCCTATGGCTACACCTTC

j_call: TRBJ1-3
v_call: TRBV7-8
clone_size: -
d_call: TRBD1
cdr3_aa: CASSTPGQGQSSSGNTIYF
cdr3_nt: TGTGCCAGCAGTACCCCGGGACAGGGCCAATCGAGCTCTGGAAACACCATATATTTT

j_call: TRBJ2-4
v_call: TRBV19
clone_size: once
d_call: TRBD1
cdr3_aa: CASSPGQGVDIQYF
cdr3_nt: TGTGCCAGCTCGCCGGGACAGGGGGTCGACATTCAGTACTTC

j_call: TRBJ2-2
v_call: TRBV7-9
clone_size: -
d_call: -
cdr3_aa: CASSLEGTSNTGELFF
cdr3_nt: TGTGCCAGCAGCTTGGAGGGAACTTCCAACACCGGGGAGCTGTTTTTT

j_call: TRBJ2-5
v_call: TRBV7-6
clone_size: -
d_call: TRBD2
cdr3_aa: CASSLAGGAQYF
cdr3_nt: TGTGCCAGCAGCTTAGCGGGGGGGGCCCAGTACTTC

j_call: TRBJ2-4
v_call: TRBV7-9
clone_size: once
d_call: -
cdr3_aa: CASSTPFGRGGNIQYF
cdr3_nt: TGTGCCAGCAGCACGCCCTTCGGAAGGGGGGGAAACATTCAGTACTTC

j_call: TRBJ1-1
v_call: TRBV7-9
clone_size: -
d_call: TRBD1
cdr3_aa: CASSLRGQEAFF
cdr3_nt: TGTGCCAGCAGCTTAAGGGGACAGGAGGCTTTCTTT

j_call: TRBJ1-4
v_call: TRBV6-6
clone_size: once
d_call: TRBD1
cdr3_aa: CASGLTGGASHEKLFF
cdr3_nt: TGTGCCAGCGGGTTAACAGGGGGCGCTTCTCATGAAAAACTGTTTTTT

j_call: TRBJ2-1
v_call: TRBV6-1
clone_size: -
d_call: -
cdr3_aa: CASSEAYQILYNEQFF
cdr3_nt: TGTGCCAGCAGTGAAGCGTACCAGATCTTATACAATGAGCAGTTCTTC

j_call: TRBJ1-2
v_call: TRBV7-8
clone_size: -
d_call: -
cdr3_aa: CASSRLALDYGYTF
cdr3_nt: TGTGCCAGCAGCCGACTAGCTTTGGATTATGGCTACACCTTC

j_call: TRBJ2-3
v_call: TRBV7-2
clone_size: -
d_call: TRBD2
cdr3_aa: CASSLGGADTQYF
cdr3_nt: TGTGCCAGCAGCTTGGGGGGGGCAGATACGCAGTATTTT

j_call: TRBJ2-1
v_call: TRBV4-2
clone_size: -
d_call: TRBD2
cdr3_aa: CASSQDEGSGSNEQFF
cdr3_nt: TGTGCCAGCAGCCAAGATGAAGGTAGCGGGAGCAATGAGCAGTTCTTC